These 16 T cell receptor beta chains share one sample of origin, sequenced in a study of T cell repertoires in cytomegalovirus infection. Each CDR3 protein gets one entry after TCRdb re-called the reads with MiXCR. Here the sample spans about 220,000 distinct CDR3 sequences, around 35% being singletons. Their recognized antigens are unknown. Sample: CD8+ T cells from cultured PBMCs, taken from culture after CMV antigen stimulation. Every receptor here comes from a human donor in good health (CMV status not recorded). Some clones in this sample may be carry-over from other donors' samples.

The chain recombines TRBV20-1 with TRBJ2-7, with D hard to call. CDR1 and CDR2 (germline): DFQATT, SNEGSKA (reference sequence). Trimming left V 2 bases short and J 3 bases short, with 5 bases between. The CDR3 covers 11 residues. The CDR3 is CSARSHYEQYF. In DNA, the CDR3 is TGCAGTGCTAGATCACACTACGAGCAGTACTTC.

The chain couples TRBV28 to TRBJ1-1; 8 bases are a match to TRBD1. After removal of 4 bases from V and 0 bases from J, the junction contained 7 bases not matched to a gene. Germline CDR1 reads MDHEN; CDR2 reads SYDVKM. The CDR3 sequence is 16 residues long. The CDR3 sequence is CASSSGQGAVNTEAFF. The CDR3 DNA follows: TGTGCCAGCAGTTCCGGACAGGGTGCGGTGAACACTGAAGCTTTCTTT. Full variable domain (rest looked up from reference TRBV28 and TRBJ1-1): DVKVTQSSRYLVKRTGEKVFLECVQDMDHENMFWYRQDPGLGLRLIYFSYDVKMKEKGDIPEGYSVSREKKERFSLILESASTNQTSMYLCASSSGQGAVNTEAFFGQGTRLTVV.

This clonotype was observed a handful of times. The V and J genes are TRBV14 and TRBJ1-1; no firm D call. The germline CDR1 and CDR2 sequences are SGHDN and FVKESK. Trimming left V 0 bases short and J 7 bases short, with 6 bases between. The CDR3 has 12 residues. In nucleotides, the CDR3 is TGTGCCAGCAGCCAAGATGGGATTGAAGCTTTCTTT. The encoded protein is CASSQDGIEAFF.

This sequence joins TRBV12-5 and TRBJ2-7; 8 bases fit TRBD1. The germline V gene has CDR1 LGHNT and CDR2 FRNRAP. The CDR3 length is 20 residues. Losses at the gene ends were 0 bases for V and 2 bases for J; bases not matched to a gene: 18. DNA for the CDR3: TGTGCTAGTGGTTTGGTACTTTTTGTAGTGGACAGGGAAAAGACCTACGAGCAGTACTTC. It codes for CASGLVLFVVDREKTYEQYF.

This chain uses TRBV5-4 with TRBJ2-2, with unresolved D. Germline V lookup: CDR1 SGHNT, CDR2 YYREEE (reference sequence). V gave up 5 bases and J gave up 1 base, with 9 bases separating them. The CDR3 is 14 amino acids. CDR3 residues: CASRSGRNTGELFF. DNA for the CDR3: TGTGCCAGCAGATCCGGAAGGAACACCGGGGAGCTGTTTTTT.

CDR3 sequence (DNA): TGTGCCAGCAGCAAGATCGGGACACTTGGCTCCTACGAGCAGTACTTC. It is translated as CASSKIGTLGSYEQYF. The rearrangement joins TRBV6-8 to TRBJ2-7; D possibly corresponds to TRBD1 (6 bases). Germline CDR1 MNHGY, CDR2 SAAAGT. V was cut by 6 bases and J by 0 bases, with 18 bases left in between. The CDR3 contains 16 residues.

Note on this clonotype: A read error may account for a junction end that differs from germline. V is TRBV7-7 and J is TRBJ2-1, with 8 bases lining up with TRBD2. The germline gives CDR1 SSHAT, CDR2 FNYEAQ (reference sequence). The CDR3 length is 19 residues. CDR3 nucleotide sequence: TGTGCTAGCAGCTTAGGTAGGGTTCGAGCGGGAGCCTTTGGCGATGAGCAGTTCTTC. Its translation: CASSLGRVRAGAFGDEQFF.

There are many counts of this clonotype. The CDR3 DNA sequence: TGTGCCAGCAGTTCCATGACAACGGGACGCGGAGGAGGTCCCCTCCACTTT. Translated: CASSSMTTGRGGGPLHF. This rearrangement joins TRBV6-5 to TRBJ1-6, with a weak D call TRBD1 (5 bases). Germline V gene lookup returns CDR1 MNHEY and CDR2 SVGAGI. Deletions cut 4 bases from V and 13 bases from J, with 26 bases between. CDR3 size: 17 residues.

The V gene is TRBV30, the J gene TRBJ1-5; 7 bases are a match to TRBD1. The V and J ends lost 1 base and 3 bases, in that order; junction bases with no gene match: 3. CDR3 size: 14 residues. Germline values: CDR1 GTSNPN, CDR2 SVGIG (reference sequence). The CDR3 region is CAWSEGGINQPQHF. DNA for the CDR3: TGTGCCTGGAGTGAAGGGGGCATCAATCAGCCCCAGCATTTT. The full variable domain, completed using reference TRBV30 and TRBJ1-5, is SQTIHQWPATLVQPVGSPLSLECTVEGTSNPNLYWYRQAAGRGLQLLFYSVGIGQISSEVPQNLSASRPQDRQFILSSKKLLLSDSGFYLCAWSEGGINQPQHFGDGTRLSIL.

The rearrangement joins TRBV5-1 to TRBJ2-7; 12 bases are shared with TRBD1. This CDR3 comprises 16 residues. Germline V gene lookup returns CDR1 SGHRS and CDR2 YFSETQ. Trimming cost V 1 base and J 7 bases; bases outside gene matches: 9. CDR3 residues: CASSLRDRGRPREQYF. The CDR3 DNA reads as TGCGCCAGCAGCTTGCGGGACAGGGGGCGCCCTAGGGAGCAGTACTTC.

This chain uses TRBV5-4 with TRBJ2-1; D is possibly TRBD2 (5 bases). V was shortened by 0 bases and J by 4 bases, with 11 bases between the two germline ends. This CDR3 has 15 residues. Per the germline V gene, CDR1 is SGHNT and CDR2 is YYREEE (reference sequence). This chain's CDR3 is CASSLVIASYNEQFF. The CDR3 DNA sequence: TGTGCCAGCAGCTTGGTGATAGCGTCGTACAATGAGCAGTTCTTC.

V gene TRBV28 combines with J gene TRBJ2-3; the match to TRBD1 covers 7 bases. CDR3 size: 15 residues. J was trimmed by 0 bases and V by 8 bases; bases with no gene match: 8. CDR1 MDHEN and CDR2 SYDVKM come from the germline V gene. The CDR3 reads CASSTDRVSTDTQYF. CDR3 nucleotides: TGTGCCAGCTCAACAGACAGGGTTAGCACAGATACGCAGTATTTT.

V is TRBV9 and J is TRBJ2-7; no definite D call. Germline V gene lookup returns CDR1 SGDLS and CDR2 YYNGEE. This CDR3 comprises 13 residues. V dropped 1 base and J dropped 5 bases, with 10 bases sitting between them. Here the CDR3 reads CASSVTSGDEQYF. CDR3 nucleotide sequence: TGTGCCAGCAGCGTAACCTCCGGCGACGAGCAGTACTTC.

The genes are TRBV7-6 and TRBJ2-3; 13 bases fit TRBD2. Germline V lookup: CDR1 SGHVS, CDR2 FNYEAQ. The length of the CDR3 is 18 residues. Trimming cost V 4 bases and J 1 base; bases outside gene matches: 8. The CDR3 loop is CASSSWAGLAGGTDTQYF. CDR3 nucleotide sequence: TGTGCCAGCAGCTCGTGGGCCGGACTAGCGGGGGGCACAGATACGCAGTATTTT.

This clonotype has only one observation. The genes are TRBV9 and TRBJ2-7; possibly TRBD1 for D (5 bases). This CDR3 is built from 14 residues. The V and J ends lost 5 bases and 3 bases respectively, with 15 bases between them. Germline assignment: CDR1 SGDLS and CDR2 YYNGEE. CDR3 residues: CASSPTGDLYEQYF. DNA of the CDR3: TGTGCCAGCAGTCCTACAGGAGACCTCTACGAGCAGTACTTC.

The V gene is TRBV5-1, the J gene TRBJ1-1; D unresolved. V lost 0 bases, J lost 0 bases, and 9 bases lay in between. CDR1 and CDR2 (germline): SGHRS, YFSETQ. The CDR3 is made up of 15 amino acids. This chain's CDR3 is CASSLEGGVNTEAFF. The CDR3 DNA follows: TGCGCCAGCAGCTTGGAAGGCGGCGTGAACACTGAAGCTTTCTTT. Using reference TRBV5-1 and TRBJ1-1 for the parts outside the CDR3, the full variable domain is KAGVTQTPRYLIKTRGQQVTLSCSPISGHRSVSWYQQTPGQGLQFLFEYFSETQRNKGNFPGRFSGRQFSNSRSEMNVSTLELGDSALYLCASSLEGGVNTEAFFGQGTRLTVV.